This TCR beta chain was sequenced during a study of blood T cell repertoires in COVID-19. Study-wide context: Spain, Italy and the United States supplied samples that represented acute and convalescent COVID-19. Sample material is recorded as cDNA or gDNA derived from T cells, B-cell-depleted T cells, or PBMCs.

Germline values: CDR1 MDHEN, CDR2 SYDVKM. J lost 0 bases, V lost 7 bases, and 12 bases had no gene match. The CDR3 runs to 17 residues. In the original processing: Cell counts per sample came from amplifying reference gene primers. The assay was immunoSEQ multiplex PCR, and TCRdb's table has in-frame clones only and misses some. V, J and clone size derive from that table, while D and trimming were established from the DNA sequence. The sample includes roughly 140,000 clones, 75% to 85% seen only once; the top ten take about 10%. This clone was found a few times. The clonotype originates from a man between 60 and 70 years old with active or convalescent COVID-19. Sequences were obtained from peripheral blood. This rearrangement joins TRBV28 to TRBJ1-5; TRBD1 matches at 7 bases. The CDR3: CASIGEVGTDSNQPQHF. The CDR3 DNA reads TGTGCCAGCATAGGCGAAGTAGGGACAGATAGCAATCAGCCCCAGCATTTT.